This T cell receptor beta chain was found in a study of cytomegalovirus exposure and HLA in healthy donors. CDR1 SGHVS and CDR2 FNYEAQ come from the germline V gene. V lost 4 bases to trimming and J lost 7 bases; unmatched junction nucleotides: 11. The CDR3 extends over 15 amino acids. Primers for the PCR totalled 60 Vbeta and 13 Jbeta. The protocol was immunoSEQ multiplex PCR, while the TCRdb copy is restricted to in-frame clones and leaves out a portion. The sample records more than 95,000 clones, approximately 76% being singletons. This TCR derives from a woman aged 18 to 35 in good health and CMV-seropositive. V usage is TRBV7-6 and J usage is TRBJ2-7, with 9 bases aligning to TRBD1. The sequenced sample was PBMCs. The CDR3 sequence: CASSSTGTGFGEQYF. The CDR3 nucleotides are TGTGCCAGCAGCTCCACCGGGACAGGGTTTGGGGAGCAGTACTTC.